Sequencing of this T cell receptor (beta chain) was carried out in a study of a mutant IDH1 vaccine in newly diagnosed glioma. Study-wide results and limits: Vaccination induced immune responses in around 94% of patients.

This CDR3 comprises 14 residues. Trimming removed 7 bases at V and 7 bases at J, with 16 bases between. Germline V gene sequence: CDR1 MNHEY, CDR2 SVGAGI. Sequenced by immunoSEQ multiplex PCR; TCRdb stores in-frame clones only, minus some. Altogether roughly 54,000 clones are present, roughly 80% being singletons, with the ten largest covering about 4%. Concerning this clone itself: Its antigen is unidentified.

The time point here: week 35, safety follow-up. A 20-mer mutant IDH1 peptide at 300 ug was injected subcutaneously with topical imiquimod. The rearrangement uses TRBV6-5 and TRBJ2-2; D perhaps matches TRBD1 (5 bases). The sample consisted of PBMCs, taken from a glioma patient whose treatment included an IDH1 peptide vaccine. The TCR was taken from a young woman with glioma. CDR3 loop: CASTRDSTLGELFF. Written as DNA, the CDR3 is TGTGCCAGCACCCGCGACAGTACGCTCGGGGAGCTGTTTTTT.